The entry below describes one TCR beta chain. The germline gives CDR1 MNHEY, CDR2 SVGEGT. V was cut by 6 bases and J by 4 bases, with 9 bases left in between. The CDR3 loop spans 12 amino acids. The data derive from a study of CD8 T cells in Susac syndrome. Reverse transcription of roughly 0.5 to 1 ug RNA used random hexamers. Via MiXCR, TCRdb re-called the immunoSEQ multiplex PCR reads, giving one row per CDR3 protein. The table has approximately 300,000 distinct CDR3 sequences, 65% to 90% seen once; the top ten hold around 0.22%. CD8+ and CD4+ T cells from blood underwent TCR beta sequencing. The chain employs TRBV6-2 or TRBV6-3 and TRBJ2-5; tentatively, D is TRBD1 (6 bases). The sample taken for sequencing was CD8+ T cells from PBMCs. The clonotype originates from a human donor with multiple sclerosis. The DNA of the CDR3 is TGTGCCAGCAGCCCGGACAGAGAGACCCAGTACTTC. Its translation is CASSPDRETQYF.